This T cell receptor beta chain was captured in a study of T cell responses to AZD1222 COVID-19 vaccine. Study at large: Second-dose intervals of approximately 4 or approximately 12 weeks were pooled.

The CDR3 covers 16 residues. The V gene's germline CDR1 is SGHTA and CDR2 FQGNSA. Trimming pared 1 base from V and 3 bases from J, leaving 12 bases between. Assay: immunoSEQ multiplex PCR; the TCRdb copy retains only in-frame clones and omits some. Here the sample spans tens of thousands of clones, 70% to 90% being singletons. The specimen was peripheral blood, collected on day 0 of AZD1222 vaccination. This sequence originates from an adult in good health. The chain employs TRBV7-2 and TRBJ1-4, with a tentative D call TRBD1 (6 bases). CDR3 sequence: CASSLEQGGANEKLFF. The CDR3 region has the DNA TGTGCCAGCAGCTTAGAACAGGGCGGGGCTAATGAAAAACTGTTTTTT.